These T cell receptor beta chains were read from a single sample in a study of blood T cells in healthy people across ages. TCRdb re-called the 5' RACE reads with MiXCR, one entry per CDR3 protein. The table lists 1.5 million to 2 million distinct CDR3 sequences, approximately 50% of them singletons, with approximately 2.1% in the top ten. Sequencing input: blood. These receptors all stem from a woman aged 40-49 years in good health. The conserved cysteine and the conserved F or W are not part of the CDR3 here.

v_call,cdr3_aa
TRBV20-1,SASELADYEQY
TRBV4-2,ASSLTSGKGEKLF
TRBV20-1,SARDLGGRGPQTQY
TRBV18,ASSAQQDGELF
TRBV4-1,ASSQVRGGRQPQH
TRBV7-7,AIRGGSGAETQY
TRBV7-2,ASSQDASREQY
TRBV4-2,ASSQDQGTGTDTQY
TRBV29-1,SAATGGELKTQY
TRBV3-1,ASSHRDRPSYGYT
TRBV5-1,ASSGDIVNTEAF
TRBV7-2,ASSYIAGGSYNEQF
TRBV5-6,ASPGRYLYNEQF
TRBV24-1,ATSGPTGGGYEQY
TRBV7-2,ASSLAAGGADTQY
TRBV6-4,ASSQRDSLVNEQF
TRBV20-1,SARSAGLNTEAF
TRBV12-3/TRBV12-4,ASSFFAGVRYNYNEQF
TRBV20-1,SASRGPSGVNVLT
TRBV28,ASSRRLAGVTYEQY
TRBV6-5,ASTVGTASTDTQY
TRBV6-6,ASSYVPRGSNEKLF
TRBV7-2,ASSPRAPGTDYGYT
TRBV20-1,SAPRTSGYT
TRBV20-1,SATGTSGGGAKNIQY
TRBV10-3,AISPRPGTVGLSSYEQY
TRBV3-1,AGSRTRGADTQY